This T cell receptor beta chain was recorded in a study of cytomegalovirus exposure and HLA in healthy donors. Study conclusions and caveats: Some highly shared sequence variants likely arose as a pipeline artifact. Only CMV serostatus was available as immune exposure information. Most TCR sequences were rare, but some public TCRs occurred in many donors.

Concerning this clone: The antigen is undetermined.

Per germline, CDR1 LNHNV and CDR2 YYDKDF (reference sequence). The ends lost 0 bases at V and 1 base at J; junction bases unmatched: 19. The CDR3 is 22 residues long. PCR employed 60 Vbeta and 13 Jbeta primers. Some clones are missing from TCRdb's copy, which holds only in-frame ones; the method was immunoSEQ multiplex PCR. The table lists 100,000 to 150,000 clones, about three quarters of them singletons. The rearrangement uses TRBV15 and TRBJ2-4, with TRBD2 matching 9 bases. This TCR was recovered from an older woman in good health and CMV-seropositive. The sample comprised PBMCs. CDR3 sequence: CATSREITSSGDIGRAKNIQYF. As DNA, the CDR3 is TGTGCCACCAGCAGAGAAATCACTTCTAGCGGGGACATTGGGAGGGCCAAAAACATTCAGTACTTC.